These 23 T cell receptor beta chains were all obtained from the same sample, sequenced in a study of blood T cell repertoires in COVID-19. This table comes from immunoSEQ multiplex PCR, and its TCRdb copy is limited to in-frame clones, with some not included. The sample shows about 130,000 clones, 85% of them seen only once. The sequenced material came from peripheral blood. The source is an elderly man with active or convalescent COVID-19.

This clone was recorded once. DNA of the CDR3: TGCGCCAGCAGCGCCGACAGGGGGAAAGAGACCCAGTACTTC. Its protein product is CASSADRGKETQYF. V is TRBV5-1 and J is TRBJ2-5, with 9 bases matching TRBD1. The CDR3 contains 14 residues. The V gene end was trimmed by 4 bases and the J gene end by 3 bases; junction bases not matched to a gene: 4. Germline CDR1 reads SGHRS; CDR2 reads YFSETQ. The full variable domain, with the rest looked up from reference TRBV5-1 and TRBJ2-5, is KAGVTQTPRYLIKTRGQQVTLSCSPISGHRSVSWYQQTPGQGLQFLFEYFSETQRNKGNFPGRFSGRQFSNSRSEMNVSTLELGDSALYLCASSADRGKETQYFGPGTRLLVL.

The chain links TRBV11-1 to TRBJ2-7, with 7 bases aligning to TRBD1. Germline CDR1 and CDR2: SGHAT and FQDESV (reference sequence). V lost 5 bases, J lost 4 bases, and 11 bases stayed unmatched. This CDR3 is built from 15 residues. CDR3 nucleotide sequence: TGTGCCAGCAGCCCCGGGACAGAGGGAGTATACGAGCAGTACTTC. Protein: CASSPGTEGVYEQYF. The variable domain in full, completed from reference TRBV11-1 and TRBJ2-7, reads EAEVAQSPRYKITEKSQAVAFWCDPISGHATLYWYRQILGQGPELLVQFQDESVVDDSQLPKDRFSAERLKGVDSTLKIQPAELGDSAMYLCASSPGTEGVYEQYFGPGTRLTVT.

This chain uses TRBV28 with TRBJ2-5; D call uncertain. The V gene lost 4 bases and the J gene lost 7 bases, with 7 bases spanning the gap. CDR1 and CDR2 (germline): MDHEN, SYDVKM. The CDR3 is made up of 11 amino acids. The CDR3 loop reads CASSYPGTQYF. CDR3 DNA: TGTGCCAGCAGTTACCCAGGGACCCAGTACTTC.

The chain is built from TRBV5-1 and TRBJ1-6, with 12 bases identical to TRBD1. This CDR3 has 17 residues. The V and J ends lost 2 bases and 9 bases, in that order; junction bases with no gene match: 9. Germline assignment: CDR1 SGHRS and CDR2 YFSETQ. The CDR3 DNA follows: TGCGCCAGCAGCTTTACCGGGGACAGGGGGCAAGGTTCACCCCTCCACTTT. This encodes CASSFTGDRGQGSPLHF.

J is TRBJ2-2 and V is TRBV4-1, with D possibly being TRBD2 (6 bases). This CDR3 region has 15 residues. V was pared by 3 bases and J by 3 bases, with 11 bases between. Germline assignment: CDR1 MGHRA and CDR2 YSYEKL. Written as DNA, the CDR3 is TGCGCCAGCAGCCAGCGGGCTAGCGACACCGGGGAGCTGTTTTTT. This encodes CASSQRASDTGELFF.

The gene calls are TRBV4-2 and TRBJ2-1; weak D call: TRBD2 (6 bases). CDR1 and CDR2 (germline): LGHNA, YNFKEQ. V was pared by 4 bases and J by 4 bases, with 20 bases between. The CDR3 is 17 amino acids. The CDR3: CASSPMSSAVTYNEQFF. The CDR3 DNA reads TGTGCCAGCAGCCCTATGTCTAGCGCGGTTACATACAATGAGCAGTTCTTC.

This CDR3 is CASSGGGEAFF. The CDR3 DNA reads as TGTGCCAGCAGCGGCGGGGGCGAAGCTTTCTTT. V is TRBV7-8 and J is TRBJ1-1, with a weak D call TRBD1 (6 bases). V was shortened by 5 bases and J by 8 bases, with 9 bases between the two germline ends. CDR3 length equals 11 residues. CDR1 and CDR2 from the germline V gene are SGHVS and FQNEAQ.

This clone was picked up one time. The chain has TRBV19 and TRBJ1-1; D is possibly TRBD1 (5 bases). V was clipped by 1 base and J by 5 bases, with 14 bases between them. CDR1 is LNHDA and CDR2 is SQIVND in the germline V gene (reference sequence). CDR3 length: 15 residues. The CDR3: CASSIGKGTGTEAFF. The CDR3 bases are TGTGCCAGTAGTATAGGCAAGGGGACTGGGACTGAAGCTTTCTTT.

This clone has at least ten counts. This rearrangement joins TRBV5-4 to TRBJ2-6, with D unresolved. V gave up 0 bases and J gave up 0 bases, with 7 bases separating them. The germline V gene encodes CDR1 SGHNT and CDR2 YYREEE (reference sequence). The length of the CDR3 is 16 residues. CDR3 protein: CASSLARASGANVLTF. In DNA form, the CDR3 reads TGTGCCAGCAGCTTGGCTAGAGCCTCTGGGGCCAACGTCCTGACTTTC.

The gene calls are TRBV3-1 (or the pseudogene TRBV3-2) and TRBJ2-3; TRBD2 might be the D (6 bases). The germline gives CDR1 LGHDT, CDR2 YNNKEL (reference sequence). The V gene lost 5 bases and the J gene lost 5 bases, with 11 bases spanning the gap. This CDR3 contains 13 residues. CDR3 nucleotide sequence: TGTGCCAGCAGCTCGCTAGCGTTAGATACGCAGTATTTT. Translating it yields CASSSLALDTQYF.

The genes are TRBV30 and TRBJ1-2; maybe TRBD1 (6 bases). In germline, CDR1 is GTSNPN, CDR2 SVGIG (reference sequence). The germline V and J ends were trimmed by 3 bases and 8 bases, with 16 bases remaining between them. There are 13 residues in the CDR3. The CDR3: CAWSIGGQEGYTF. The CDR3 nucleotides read TGTGCCTGGAGCATCGGGGGGCAAGAAGGCTACACCTTC. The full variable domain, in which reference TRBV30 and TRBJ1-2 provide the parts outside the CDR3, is SQTIHQWPATLVQPVGSPLSLECTVEGTSNPNLYWYRQAAGRGLQLLFYSVGIGQISSEVPQNLSASRPQDRQFILSSKKLLLSDSGFYLCAWSIGGQEGYTFGSGTRLTVV.

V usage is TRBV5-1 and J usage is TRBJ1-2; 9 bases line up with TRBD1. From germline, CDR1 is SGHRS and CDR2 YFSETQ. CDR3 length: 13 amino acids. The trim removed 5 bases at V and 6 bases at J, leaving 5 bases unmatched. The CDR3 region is CASSTGTGNGYTF. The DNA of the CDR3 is TGCGCCAGCAGTACCGGGACAGGGAATGGCTACACCTTC.

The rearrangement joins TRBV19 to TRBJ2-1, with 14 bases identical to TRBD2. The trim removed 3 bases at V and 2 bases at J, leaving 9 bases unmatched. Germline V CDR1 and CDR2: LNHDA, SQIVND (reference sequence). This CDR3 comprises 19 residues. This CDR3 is CASSISGTSGSSPYNEQFF. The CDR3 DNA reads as TGTGCCAGTAGTATTTCCGGGACTAGCGGGAGTTCACCCTACAATGAGCAGTTCTTC. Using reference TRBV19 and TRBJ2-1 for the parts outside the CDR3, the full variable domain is DGGITQSPKYLFRKEGQNVTLSCEQNLNHDAMYWYRQDPGQGLRLIYYSQIVNDFQKGDIAEGYSVSREKKESFPLTVTSAQKNPTAFYLCASSISGTSGSSPYNEQFFGPGTRLTVL.

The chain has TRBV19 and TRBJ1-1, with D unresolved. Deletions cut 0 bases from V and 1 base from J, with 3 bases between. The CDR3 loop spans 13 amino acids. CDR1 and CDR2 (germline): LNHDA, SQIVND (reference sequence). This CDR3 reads CASSIDRNTEAFF. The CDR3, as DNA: TGTGCCAGTAGTATAGACAGGAACACTGAAGCTTTCTTT.

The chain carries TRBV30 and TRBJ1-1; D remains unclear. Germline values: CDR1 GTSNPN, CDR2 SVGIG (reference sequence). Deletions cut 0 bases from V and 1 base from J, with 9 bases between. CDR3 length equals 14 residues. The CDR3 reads CAWSVTPSNTEAFF. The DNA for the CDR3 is TGTGCCTGGAGTGTGACACCTTCGAACACTGAAGCTTTCTTT. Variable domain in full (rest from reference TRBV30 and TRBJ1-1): SQTIHQWPATLVQPVGSPLSLECTVEGTSNPNLYWYRQAAGRGLQLLFYSVGIGQISSEVPQNLSASRPQDRQFILSSKKLLLSDSGFYLCAWSVTPSNTEAFFGQGTRLTVV.

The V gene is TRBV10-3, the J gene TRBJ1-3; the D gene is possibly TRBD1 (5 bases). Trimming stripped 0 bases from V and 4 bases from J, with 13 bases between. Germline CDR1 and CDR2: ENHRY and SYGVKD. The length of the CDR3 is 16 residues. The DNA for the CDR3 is TGTGCCATCAGTGAGTCTCCAACTGGGGCGGGAAACACCATATATTTT. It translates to CAISESPTGAGNTIYF.

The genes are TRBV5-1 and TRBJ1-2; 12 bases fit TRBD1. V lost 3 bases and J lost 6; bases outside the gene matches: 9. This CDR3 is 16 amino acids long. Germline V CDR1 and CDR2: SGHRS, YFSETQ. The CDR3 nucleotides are TGCGCCAGCAGCTGGGACAGGGGGCTCGCTTTGGATGGCTACACCTTC. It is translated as CASSWDRGLALDGYTF.

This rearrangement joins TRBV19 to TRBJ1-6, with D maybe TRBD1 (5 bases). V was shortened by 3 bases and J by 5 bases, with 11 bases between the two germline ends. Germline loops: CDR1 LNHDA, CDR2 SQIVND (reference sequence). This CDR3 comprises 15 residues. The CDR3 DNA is TGTGCCAGTAGTATTCCCCGGGGGGATAATTCACCCCTCCACTTT. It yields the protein CASSIPRGDNSPLHF.

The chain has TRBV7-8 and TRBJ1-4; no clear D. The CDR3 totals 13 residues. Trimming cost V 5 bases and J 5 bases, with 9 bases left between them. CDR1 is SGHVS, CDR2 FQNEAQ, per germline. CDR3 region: CASSAGINEKLFF. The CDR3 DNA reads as TGTGCCAGCAGCGCGGGCATAAATGAAAAACTGTTTTTT.

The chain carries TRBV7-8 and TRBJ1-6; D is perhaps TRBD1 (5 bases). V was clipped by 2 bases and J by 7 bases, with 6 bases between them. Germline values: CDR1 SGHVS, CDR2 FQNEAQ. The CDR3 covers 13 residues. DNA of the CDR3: TGTGCCAGCAGCTTACGGGGGAATTCACCCCTCCACTTT. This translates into CASSLRGNSPLHF.

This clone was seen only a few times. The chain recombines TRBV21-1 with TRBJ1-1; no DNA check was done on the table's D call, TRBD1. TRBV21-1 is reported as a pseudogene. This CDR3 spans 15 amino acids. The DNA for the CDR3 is TGTGCCAGCAGCCCTTGGACAGGGAAAGACACTGAAGCTTTCTTT. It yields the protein CASSPWTGKDTEAFF.

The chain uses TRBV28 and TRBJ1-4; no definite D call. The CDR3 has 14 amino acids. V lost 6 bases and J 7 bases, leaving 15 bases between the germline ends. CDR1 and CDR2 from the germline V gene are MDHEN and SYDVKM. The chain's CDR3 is CASSPVEVGEKLFF. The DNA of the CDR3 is TGTGCCAGCAGCCCCGTCGAAGTCGGTGAAAAACTGTTTTTT.

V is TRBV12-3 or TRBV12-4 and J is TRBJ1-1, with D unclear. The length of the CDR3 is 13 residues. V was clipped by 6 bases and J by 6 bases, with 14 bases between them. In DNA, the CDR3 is TGTGCCAGCAGCAACAGTGTCGGATCTGAAGCTTTCTTT. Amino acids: CASSNSVGSEAFF.